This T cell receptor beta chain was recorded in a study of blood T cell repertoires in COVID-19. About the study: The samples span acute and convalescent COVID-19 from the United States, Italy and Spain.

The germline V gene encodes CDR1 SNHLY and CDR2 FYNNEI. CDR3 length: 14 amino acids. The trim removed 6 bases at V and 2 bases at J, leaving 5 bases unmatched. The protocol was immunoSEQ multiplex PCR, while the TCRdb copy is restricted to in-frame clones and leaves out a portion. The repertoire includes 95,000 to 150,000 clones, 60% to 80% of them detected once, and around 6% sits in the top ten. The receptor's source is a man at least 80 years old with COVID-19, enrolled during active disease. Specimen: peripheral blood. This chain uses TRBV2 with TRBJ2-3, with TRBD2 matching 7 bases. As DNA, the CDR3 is TGTGCCAGCAGACTAGCGTTGCCCACAGATACGCAGTATTTT. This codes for CASRLALPTDTQYF.